The 21 T cell receptor beta chains below were found in one sample sequenced in a study of CD8 T cell repertoires and HIV-1 epitope variants. Method: immunoSEQ multiplex PCR; TCRdb's copy keeps in-frame clones and lacks some. The sample has 80,000 to 95,000 clones, around 67% seen once. Sequencing was carried out using uncultured baseline CD8+ T cells from peripheral blood mononuclear cells (PBMCs). These receptors came from a male donor with HIV.

The chain uses TRBV23-1 and TRBJ2-1, with a possible D match to TRBD2 (5 bases). TRBV23-1 is an ORF for which the function is uncertain. The germline V and J ends were trimmed by 0 bases and 0 bases, with 15 bases remaining between them. The CDR3 contains 18 residues. The CDR3 spells CASSQSAAGTSSYNEQFF. The CDR3 bases are TGCGCCAGCAGTCAATCAGCGGCAGGCACGAGCTCCTACAATGAGCAGTTCTTC.

The V call is TRBV28, the J call TRBJ2-5, with D maybe TRBD2 (7 bases). The CDR3 is 14 residues long. The V end lost 5 bases, the J end lost 4 bases, and 14 bases lay between the germline ends. Germline CDR1 is MDHEN and CDR2 is SYDVKM. The CDR3 DNA reads TGTGCCAGCAGTGGGGGGGGCTTCGGAGAGACCCAGTACTTC. This sequence encodes CASSGGGFGETQYF.

The genes are TRBV19 and TRBJ1-6; TRBD1 agrees at 9 bases. Germline CDR1 is LNHDA and CDR2 is SQIVND (reference sequence). The CDR3 totals 14 residues. V lost 7 bases to trimming and J lost 7 bases; unmatched junction nucleotides: 5. The DNA of the CDR3 is TGTGCCAGTACTACGACAGGGGGAAATTCACCCCTCCACTTT. Its translation is CASTTTGGNSPLHF.

The rearrangement uses TRBV28 and TRBJ1-4; 9 bases map to TRBD1. The germline V gene encodes CDR1 MDHEN and CDR2 SYDVKM. V shed 3 bases and J 3 bases; nucleotides not matched to a gene: 8. This CDR3 is built from 17 residues. Here the CDR3 DNA reads TGTGCCAGCAGTTTCCCGGGACAGGGTTTAGCTAATGAAAAACTGTTTTTT. It translates to CASSFPGQGLANEKLFF.

The rearrangement joins TRBV7-2 to TRBJ2-7, with D perhaps matching TRBD2 (5 bases). The germline gives CDR1 SGHTA, CDR2 FQGNSA. V was clipped by 6 bases and J by 4 bases, with 10 bases between them. There are 12 residues in the CDR3. The chain's CDR3 is CASSFGVYEQYF. For the CDR3, the DNA is TGTGCCAGCAGTTTCGGGGTGTACGAGCAGTACTTC.

This chain uses TRBV6-5 with TRBJ1-2; D may be TRBD1 (5 bases). This CDR3 is 12 amino acids long. V was clipped by 6 bases and J by 3 bases, with 8 bases between them. Germline-derived CDR1 and CDR2 are MNHEY and SVGAGI. The CDR3 nucleotides are TGTGCCAGCAGAGGGACGGACTATGGCTACACCTTC. Protein: CASRGTDYGYTF.

The rearrangement links TRBV7-6 to TRBJ2-7; 9 nucleotides agree with TRBD1. Germline V gene lookup returns CDR1 SGHVS and CDR2 FNYEAQ. Trimming took 4 bases from V and 3 from J; bases not matched to a gene: 4. The CDR3 contains 14 residues. CDR3 region: CASSSRDRDYEQYF. CDR3 in DNA: TGTGCCAGCAGCTCCCGGGACAGGGACTACGAGCAGTACTTC. The full variable domain, rest sourced from reference TRBV7-6 and TRBJ2-7, is GAGVSQSPRYKVTKRGQDVALRCDPISGHVSLYWYRQALGQGPEFLTYFNYEAQQDKSGLPNDRFSAERPEGSISTLTIQRTEQRDSAMYRCASSSRDRDYEQYFGPGTRLTVT.

CDR3 amino acids: CASMIPGHGYTF. The CDR3 DNA follows: TGTGCCAGTATGATCCCTGGACATGGCTACACCTTC. The V and J genes are TRBV19 and TRBJ1-2; unclear D gene. In germline, CDR1 is LNHDA, CDR2 SQIVND (reference sequence). V lost 7 bases and J 6 bases, leaving 12 bases between the germline ends. CDR3 length: 12 amino acids.

CDR3 in DNA: TGTGCCAGCAGCTCAGGGACTAGCGGGATTCAGTACTTC. This gives the protein CASSSGTSGIQYF. V is TRBV11-2 and J is TRBJ2-4, with 12 bases matching TRBD2. This CDR3 spans 13 amino acids. CDR1 is SGHAT and CDR2 is FQNNGV in the germline V gene. Trimming removed 4 bases from V and 10 bases from J; junction bases left unmatched: 2. Looking up the rest from reference TRBV11-2 and TRBJ2-4 gives the full variable domain: EAGVAQSPRYKIIEKRQSVAFWCNPISGHATLYWYQQILGQGPKLLIQFQNNGVVDDSQLPKDRFSAERLKGVDSTLKIQPAKLEDSAVYLCASSSGTSGIQYFGAGTRLSVL.

The CDR3 loop is CASSLHRDPPYEQYF. In nucleotides, the CDR3 is TGTGCCAGCAGCCTCCACCGGGACCCTCCCTACGAGCAGTACTTC. V usage is TRBV7-9 and J usage is TRBJ2-7; D is perhaps TRBD1 or TRBD2 (5 bases each). Germline V CDR1 and CDR2: SEHNR, FQNEAQ (reference sequence). Trimming removed 5 bases at V and 2 bases at J, with 16 bases between. The CDR3 loop spans 15 amino acids. The complete variable domain, with remaining parts taken from reference TRBV7-9 and TRBJ2-7, reads DTGVSQNPRHKITKRGQNVTFRCDPISEHNRLYWYRQTLGQGPEFLTYFQNEAQLEKSRLLSDRFSAERPKGSFSTLEIQRTEQGDSAMYLCASSLHRDPPYEQYFGPGTRLTVT.

Many counts were recorded for this clone. The chain carries TRBV28 and TRBJ1-3; D call uncertain. Germline loops: CDR1 MDHEN, CDR2 SYDVKM. This CDR3 contains 14 residues. Between the trimmed V and J ends, which lost 5 bases and 0 bases, there was a span of 8 bases. This CDR3 reads CASSLSVSGNTIYF. Written as DNA, the CDR3 is TGTGCCAGCAGTCTTTCAGTCTCTGGAAACACCATATATTTT.

The V gene is TRBV5-1, the J gene TRBJ1-1; D is uncertain. The CDR3 is 13 amino acids. With 6 bases removed from V and 4 bases from J, the gap between germline ends came to 13 bases. CDR1 and CDR2 (germline): SGHRS, YFSETQ. The CDR3 here is CASTKWEGTEAFF. Written as DNA, the CDR3 is TGCGCCAGCACGAAGTGGGAGGGCACTGAAGCTTTCTTT.

This clone was recorded at least ten times. This chain connects TRBV15 to TRBJ1-1, with D perhaps matching TRBD1 (5 bases). The V gene lost 5 bases and the J gene lost 5 bases, with 12 bases spanning the gap. CDR3 length: 13 amino acids. CDR1 LNHNV and CDR2 YYDKDF come from the germline V gene (reference sequence). The CDR3 DNA follows: TGTGCCACCAGCCTGGGACTGAGGACTGAAGCTTTCTTT. This gives the protein CATSLGLRTEAFF.

This clone appeared once. The chain uses TRBV28 and TRBJ2-7, with D possibly TRBD1 on 6 matching bases. Trimming removed 5 bases at V and 1 base at J, with 21 bases between. This CDR3 spans 17 amino acids. CDR1 is MDHEN, CDR2 SYDVKM, per germline. CDR3 region: CASSRGRNRVLSYEQYF. Written as DNA, the CDR3 is TGTGCCAGCAGTCGAGGTCGAAACAGGGTACTATCCTACGAGCAGTACTTC.

This clone qualifies as medium-sized. The chain is built from TRBV27 and TRBJ2-5; TRBD1 might be the D (6 bases). Trimming stripped 3 bases from V and 4 bases from J, with 15 bases between. Germline-derived CDR1 and CDR2 are MNHEY and SMNVEV (reference sequence). This CDR3 comprises 15 residues. The CDR3 region has the DNA TGTGCCAGCAGTTTGTCTACAGGGATGGGAGAGACCCAGTACTTC. Translating gives CASSLSTGMGETQYF.

V is TRBV6-5 and J is TRBJ1-2; perhaps TRBD1 as D (6 bases). In germline, CDR1 is MNHEY, CDR2 SVGAGI. Trimming cost V 4 bases and J 4 bases, with 10 bases left between them. The CDR3 runs 13 residues. The CDR3 protein is CASSSGRGYGYTF. CDR3 DNA sequence: TGTGCCAGCAGTTCGGGCAGGGGCTATGGCTACACCTTC.

J is TRBJ1-5 and V is TRBV7-9, with 7 bases fitting TRBD1. Germline CDR1 reads SEHNR; CDR2 reads FQNEAQ (reference sequence). After removal of 3 bases from V and 3 bases from J, the junction contained 17 bases not matched to a gene. This CDR3 spans 19 amino acids. The CDR3, as DNA: TGTGCCAGCAGCTTCTTCTCCCCTCGACAGGGACTCCACAATCAGCCCCAGCATTTT. Its translation is CASSFFSPRQGLHNQPQHF.

The rearrangement joins TRBV6-5 to TRBJ1-6; 9 nucleotides match TRBD1. The CDR3 has 15 amino acids. V shed 7 bases, J shed 6 bases, and the junction held 7 bases outside the gene matches. Germline CDR1 MNHEY, CDR2 SVGAGI. The CDR3 DNA is TGTGCCAGCAAAAAACCGGGACAGGGTAATTCACCCCTCCACTTT. Protein product: CASKKPGQGNSPLHF.

This clone was detected a few times. V usage is TRBV28 and J usage is TRBJ2-5; TRBD1 is a possible D gene (6 bases). The V end lost 6 bases, the J end lost 5 bases, and 10 bases lay between the germline ends. CDR1 is MDHEN and CDR2 is SYDVKM in the germline V gene. The CDR3 is 12 amino acids. The CDR3 sequence: CASRGASETQYF. The CDR3 nucleotides are TGTGCCAGCAGGGGGGCCTCCGAGACCCAGTACTTC.

The chain has TRBV27 and TRBJ1-1; the D gene is possibly TRBD1 (6 bases). V shed 2 bases and J shed 5 bases, with 9 bases lying between them. The CDR3 consists of 13 residues. Germline assignment: CDR1 MNHEY and CDR2 SMNVEV (reference sequence). This CDR3 reads CASSLGGQTEAFF. The CDR3 DNA reads as TGTGCCAGCAGTTTAGGGGGGCAGACTGAAGCTTTCTTT.

V gene TRBV7-9 combines with J gene TRBJ2-5; 9 positions match TRBD1. The CDR3 contains 15 residues. J gave up 5 bases and V 5 bases, and 9 bases lay outside the gene matches. Germline CDR1 and CDR2: SEHNR and FQNEAQ (reference sequence). The CDR3 nucleotides read TGTGCCAGCAGCCTCGACAGGGGGGATTCGGAGACCCAGTACTTC. Its protein product is CASSLDRGDSETQYF.